The 22 T cell receptor beta chains reported below all come from one sample, sequenced in a study of cytomegalovirus exposure and HLA in healthy donors. Only in-frame clones appear in the TCRdb table, and some are missing; sequencing was by immunoSEQ multiplex PCR. In the table there are 130,000 or so clones, 85% to 90% of which are singletons. Sequencing input: PBMCs. These receptors were taken from a young woman in good health and CMV-seropositive.

The chain links TRBV30 to TRBJ2-7, with TRBD1 identical over 8 bases. The CDR3 length is 15 residues. After removal of 0 bases from V and 4 bases from J, the junction contained 8 bases not matched to a gene. CDR1 GTSNPN and CDR2 SVGIG come from the germline V gene (reference sequence). CDR3 coding DNA: TGTGCCTGGAGTGTAAGGGGGACAGGCGAGTACGAGCAGTACTTC. Its protein product is CAWSVRGTGEYEQYF.

This clone was observed a single time. J is TRBJ1-6 and V is TRBV30; D not certain. Trimming removed 3 bases from V and 3 bases from J, with 15 bases in between. The CDR3 sequence is 16 residues long. CDR1 is GTSNPN, CDR2 SVGIG, per germline (reference sequence). CDR3 amino acids: CAWRQRADGYNSPLHF. The DNA of the CDR3 is TGTGCCTGGAGACAGAGAGCAGACGGCTATAATTCACCCCTCCACTTT.

The V call is TRBV4-1, the J call TRBJ2-2; 13 bases fit TRBD2. V lost 4 bases and J lost 3; bases outside the gene matches: 11. The CDR3 length is 19 residues. CDR1 and CDR2 (germline): MGHRA, YSYEKL. CDR3 amino acids: CASSPGNQLAGGHTGELFF. In nucleotides, the CDR3 is TGCGCCAGCAGCCCAGGGAACCAACTAGCGGGGGGGCACACCGGGGAGCTGTTTTTT.

The rearrangement links TRBV7-2 to TRBJ2-1; 8 positions match TRBD2. The ends lost 4 bases at V and 15 bases at J; junction bases unmatched: 8. The germline V gene encodes CDR1 SGHTA and CDR2 FQGNSA. The CDR3 consists of 12 residues. The CDR3 region is CASSSIAGIRFF. The CDR3, as DNA: TGTGCCAGCAGCTCCATAGCGGGGATTCGGTTCTTC.

This clone was recorded once. V is TRBV7-8 and J is TRBJ2-7, with D perhaps TRBD2 (5 bases). The CDR3 extends over 12 amino acids. V dropped 1 base and J dropped 4 bases, with 5 bases sitting between them. Germline CDR1 is SGHVS and CDR2 is FQNEAQ. The CDR3, as DNA: TGTGCCAGCAGCTTAGGGACTTACGAGCAGTACTTC. It encodes CASSLGTYEQYF.

This chain uses TRBV7-2 with TRBJ2-5; TRBD1 agrees at 8 bases. Germline CDR1 and CDR2: SGHTA and FQGNSA. V shed 5 bases and J 5 bases; nucleotides not matched to a gene: 7. The CDR3 totals 14 residues. The CDR3 region has the DNA TGTGCCAGCAGCATCGGACAGGGTGGCGAGACCCAGTACTTC. This gives the protein CASSIGQGGETQYF.

The V call is TRBV28, the J call TRBJ1-5; D may be TRBD1 (5 bases). Germline lookup yields CDR1 MDHEN and CDR2 SYDVKM. Trimming stripped 5 bases from V and 0 bases from J, with 20 bases between. The CDR3 extends over 18 amino acids. The chain's CDR3 is CASSRDRYPSNSNQPQHF. The DNA for the CDR3 is TGTGCCAGCAGTCGCGACAGATATCCTTCAAATAGCAATCAGCCCCAGCATTTT.

The rearrangement joins TRBV7-2 to TRBJ2-5, with 11 bases aligning to TRBD2. From germline, CDR1 is SGHTA and CDR2 FQGNSA. J lost 2 bases, V lost 1 base, and 9 bases had no gene match. The CDR3 spans 18 residues. The CDR3 sequence is CASSLVLAGGERQETQYF. The CDR3 coding sequence is TGTGCCAGCAGCTTAGTGCTAGCGGGGGGCGAACGTCAAGAGACCCAGTACTTC.

The chain employs TRBV27 and TRBJ1-1; weak D call: TRBD1 (5 bases). Looked up from germline, CDR1 is MNHEY and CDR2 is SMNVEV (reference sequence). Trimming cost V 7 bases and J 2 bases, with 17 bases left between them. The CDR3 runs to 15 residues. The CDR3 region is CASTLGGGLNTEAFF. CDR3 DNA sequence: TGTGCCAGCACTCTGGGGGGAGGCCTTAACACTGAAGCTTTCTTT.

The gene calls are TRBV11-3 and TRBJ2-3; the D gene is possibly TRBD1 (7 bases). Germline assignment: CDR1 SGHNT and CDR2 YENEEA. The length of the CDR3 is 19 residues. V lost 1 base, J lost 3 bases, and 23 bases lay in between. DNA for the CDR3: TGTGCCAGCAGCTTAGGCCCTCTCAGGAGGGGGCTTGGAACAGATACGCAGTATTTT. This encodes CASSLGPLRRGLGTDTQYF. Looking up the rest from reference TRBV11-3 and TRBJ2-3 gives the full variable domain: EAGVVQSPRYKIIEKKQPVAFWCNPISGHNTLYWYLQNLGQGPELLIRYENEEAVDDSQLPKDRFSAERLKGVDSTLKIQPAELGDSAVYLCASSLGPLRRGLGTDTQYFGPGTRLTVL.

The gene calls are TRBV7-8 and TRBJ1-4; 7 bases are shared with TRBD1. CDR3 length: 14 residues. CDR1 and CDR2 from the germline V gene are SGHVS and FQNEAQ. The J segment lost 7 bases and the V segment lost 6 bases, leaving 8 bases of the junction unmatched. The CDR3 loop reads CASSRQGAGEKLFF. Here the CDR3 DNA reads TGTGCCAGCAGTCGACAGGGCGCAGGTGAAAAACTGTTTTTT.

This rearrangement joins TRBV30 to TRBJ1-5, with 9 bases aligning to TRBD1. CDR3 size: 14 residues. V shed 2 bases, J shed 7 bases, and the junction held 6 bases outside the gene matches. CDR1 is GTSNPN, CDR2 SVGIG, per germline (reference sequence). CDR3 in DNA: TGTGCCTGGAGTACCGGGACAGGGAACCAGCCCCAGCATTTT. Amino acid sequence: CAWSTGTGNQPQHF.

J is TRBJ1-1 and V is TRBV5-4; tentative D call: TRBD1 (5 bases). CDR1 and CDR2 from the germline V gene are SGHNT and YYREEE (reference sequence). The CDR3 sequence is 14 residues long. Trimming pared 4 bases from V and 3 bases from J, leaving 13 bases between. CDR3 loop: CASSPAGRDTEAFF. Written as DNA, the CDR3 is TGTGCCAGCAGCCCCGCCGGCAGGGACACTGAAGCTTTCTTT.

The chain is built from TRBV6-5 and TRBJ1-1, with 8 positions matching TRBD1. Unmatched junction bases numbered 4, after V lost 6 bases and J lost 1 base. The germline V gene encodes CDR1 MNHEY and CDR2 SVGAGI. The CDR3 is made up of 14 amino acids. The CDR3 reads CASSRGTGNTEAFF. CDR3 bases: TGTGCCAGCAGCCGAGGGACAGGGAACACTGAAGCTTTCTTT.

J is TRBJ2-1 and V is TRBV19, with TRBD1 matching 10 bases. This CDR3 contains 16 residues. V dropped 4 bases and J dropped 5; count of bases not matched to a gene: 8. The germline gives CDR1 LNHDA, CDR2 SQIVND (reference sequence). The CDR3, as DNA: TGTGCCAGTAGTAGAATCGGGACAGGGGCCAACAATGAGCAGTTCTTC. Amino acid sequence: CASSRIGTGANNEQFF.

The rearrangement links TRBV7-6 to TRBJ2-1; TRBD2 is a possible D gene (6 bases). V lost 3 bases and J lost 5, with 20 bases in between. This CDR3 is 17 amino acids long. Germline V lookup: CDR1 SGHVS, CDR2 FNYEAQ. CDR3 amino acids: CASSFPAGDSTNNEQFF. The CDR3 DNA follows: TGTGCCAGCAGCTTTCCAGCCGGGGACTCGACTAACAATGAGCAGTTCTTC.

The chain has TRBV7-6 and TRBJ1-1; 9 bases agree with TRBD1. V was pared by 3 bases and J by 1 base, with 0 bases of the junction left unmatched. Germline V gives CDR1 SGHVS, CDR2 FNYEAQ. This CDR3 spans 14 amino acids. This chain's CDR3 is CASSLDRGNTEAFF. The CDR3 DNA follows: TGTGCCAGCAGCTTGGACAGGGGGAACACTGAAGCTTTCTTT.

A few counts support this clone. V and J are TRBV7-2 and TRBJ1-2; D unclear. Deletions cut 5 bases from V and 5 bases from J, with 15 bases between. Germline CDR1 and CDR2: SGHTA and FQGNSA. The CDR3 loop spans 14 amino acids. The CDR3 DNA reads as TGTGCCAGCAGCCCCAACCATGACGGGTATGGCTACACCTTC. It translates to CASSPNHDGYGYTF.

This clone was detected once. This chain joins TRBV7-6 and TRBJ1-6; maybe TRBD1 (5 bases). This CDR3 has 16 amino acids. V was clipped by 1 base and J by 9 bases, with 16 bases between them. The V gene's germline CDR1 is SGHVS and CDR2 FNYEAQ. The CDR3 DNA follows: TGTGCCAGCAGCTTAGGAGGGGAGGGGAGCGGTTCACCCCTCCACTTT. Translating it yields CASSLGGEGSGSPLHF.

The rearrangement links TRBV28 to TRBJ1-5; D might be TRBD1 (5 bases). The V gene lost 3 bases and the J gene lost 3 bases, with 15 bases spanning the gap. Germline-derived CDR1 and CDR2 are MDHEN and SYDVKM. The CDR3 totals 16 residues. This CDR3 is CASSLMKGRDNQPQHF. The CDR3 DNA reads TGTGCCAGCAGTTTGATGAAGGGGCGGGACAATCAGCCCCAGCATTTT.

This chain connects TRBV11-2 to TRBJ2-2, with 12 bases aligning to TRBD2. V was pared by 5 bases and J by 6 bases, with 7 bases of the junction left unmatched. The CDR3 has 16 residues. Germline values: CDR1 SGHAT, CDR2 FQNNGV. CDR3 sequence reads: CASSPSSGGAAGELFF. DNA of the CDR3: TGTGCCAGCAGCCCTTCTAGCGGGGGGGCGGCCGGGGAGCTGTTTTTT. Full variable domain (missing parts from reference TRBV11-2 and TRBJ2-2): EAGVAQSPRYKIIEKRQSVAFWCNPISGHATLYWYQQILGQGPKLLIQFQNNGVVDDSQLPKDRFSAERLKGVDSTLKIQPAKLEDSAVYLCASSPSSGGAAGELFFGEGSRLTVL.

The chain carries TRBV4-1 and TRBJ2-5; 10 bases are a match to TRBD1. V trimming: 5 bases; J trimming: 2 bases; junction bases outside the gene matches: 5. Germline lookup yields CDR1 MGHRA and CDR2 YSYEKL. The CDR3 covers 15 residues. This CDR3 is CASSSGQGKQETQYF. CDR3 coding DNA: TGCGCCAGCAGCTCGGGACAGGGGAAGCAAGAGACCCAGTACTTC.